The 21 T cell receptor beta chains reported below all come from one sample, sequenced in a study of CD8 T cells in ankylosing spondylitis. TCRdb called the 5' RACE reads again in MiXCR, with one record for every CDR3 protein. The table records approximately 210,000 distinct CDR3 sequences, roughly 12% of them present only once. Material: blood, either unsorted or a sorted T cell fraction (not recorded which). The receptors shown here come from a male donor with ankylosing spondylitis or in good health (not recorded which).

This clonotype appeared a few times. This chain links TRBV27 with TRBJ2-4, with 11 positions matching TRBD1. This CDR3 contains 14 residues. CDR1 and CDR2 (germline): MNHEY, SMNVEV (reference sequence). V dropped 6 bases and J dropped 7; count of bases not matched to a gene: 5. As DNA, the CDR3 is TGTGCCAGCAGGGGACAGGGGGGGAGGAACATTCAGTACTTC. Translating it yields CASRGQGGRNIQYF.

This chain links TRBV5-4 with TRBJ2-3; 8 bases line up with TRBD2. Germline V CDR1 and CDR2: SGHNT, YYREEE (reference sequence). V lost 0 bases, J lost 2 bases, and 5 bases stayed unmatched. CDR3 length: 16 amino acids. The CDR3 region has the DNA TGTGCCAGCAGCTTGGAGCGGGAGTGGGTCACAGATACGCAGTATTTT. This codes for CASSLEREWVTDTQYF. The full variable domain, completed using reference TRBV5-4 and TRBJ2-3, is ETGVTQSPTHLIKTRGQQVTLRCSSQSGHNTVSWYQQALGQGPQFIFQYYREEENGRGNFPPRFSGLQFPNYSSELNVNALELDDSALYLCASSLEREWVTDTQYFGPGTRLTVL.

The chain uses TRBV7-9 and TRBJ1-1; a possible D gene is TRBD1 (5 bases). V shed 8 bases and J shed 6 bases, with 10 bases lying between them. Germline CDR1 and CDR2: SEHNR and FQNEAQ (reference sequence). CDR3 length equals 11 residues. CDR3 sequence (DNA): TGTGCCAGCGGCAGGGACCCTGAAGCTTTCTTT. Protein: CASGRDPEAFF.

The sample holds a few counts of this clonotype. J is TRBJ2-3 and V is TRBV6-1, with 8 bases lining up with TRBD2. Germline CDR1 MNHNS, CDR2 SASEGT. Germline trimming cut 5 bases from V and 0 bases from J; bases unmatched to any gene: 13. There are 18 residues in the CDR3. The CDR3 spells CASSPNIPGRASTDTQYF. The CDR3 bases are TGTGCCAGCAGTCCAAATATACCCGGGAGGGCCAGCACAGATACGCAGTATTTT.

The table lists this clonotype with many counts. This rearrangement joins TRBV29-1 to TRBJ2-1; a possible D gene is TRBD2 (6 bases). This CDR3 comprises 15 residues. The germline gives CDR1 SQVTM, CDR2 ANQGSEA. V was clipped by 3 bases and J by 1 base, with 13 bases between them. The CDR3 sequence: CSVDYGRRSYNEQFF. Written as DNA, the CDR3 is TGCAGCGTTGACTATGGGAGGCGTTCCTACAATGAGCAGTTCTTC.

A few counts support this clonotype. The rearrangement uses TRBV5-1 and TRBJ1-2; TRBD1 aligns across 7 bases. Germline lookup yields CDR1 SGHRS and CDR2 YFSETQ. The CDR3 extends over 14 amino acids. After removal of 0 bases from V and 6 bases from J, the junction contained 5 bases not matched to a gene. The CDR3 loop is CASSLGEGADGYTF. In DNA, the CDR3 is TGCGCCAGCAGCTTGGGTGAGGGGGCAGATGGCTACACCTTC. Full variable domain (missing parts from reference TRBV5-1 and TRBJ1-2): KAGVTQTPRYLIKTRGQQVTLSCSPISGHRSVSWYQQTPGQGLQFLFEYFSETQRNKGNFPGRFSGRQFSNSRSEMNVSTLELGDSALYLCASSLGEGADGYTFGSGTRLTVV.

This clonotype showed up just a few times. The chain recombines TRBV21-1 with TRBJ2-7; TRBD2 was called by the table and not checked on the DNA. TRBV21-1 is labeled a pseudogene. CDR3 length: 13 residues. Written as DNA, the CDR3 is TGTGCCAGCAGCATAGGGGGAGACCACGAGCAGTACTTC. Encoded protein: CASSIGGDHEQYF.

The chain uses TRBV12-3 or TRBV12-4 and TRBJ1-2, with TRBD1 identical over 8 bases. This CDR3 contains 11 residues. Trimming at V came to 9 bases and at J to 4 bases, leaving 1 base not matched to a gene. CDR3 DNA: TGTGCCAGTCAGGGGGCCTATGGCTACACCTTC. Protein product: CASQGAYGYTF.

The chain uses TRBV27 and TRBJ2-7; weak D call: TRBD1 (6 bases). Germline V lookup: CDR1 MNHEY, CDR2 SMNVEV (reference sequence). The V gene lost 8 bases and the J gene lost 3 bases, with 14 bases spanning the gap. CDR3 length: 13 amino acids. CDR3 in DNA: TGTGCCAGCGGTGACGACAGGTTCTACGAGCAGTACTTC. It codes for CASGDDRFYEQYF.

This clonotype has just a few counts. The rearrangement links TRBV6-1 to TRBJ2-1; TRBD2 matches 7 bases. With 7 bases clipped from V and 4 bases from J, the junction kept 4 bases outside the gene matches. Germline V CDR1 and CDR2: MNHNS, SASEGT. This CDR3 has 13 amino acids. This chain's CDR3 is CASIGLGYNEQFF. The CDR3 DNA follows: TGTGCCAGCATCGGACTAGGGTACAATGAGCAGTTCTTC.

This clonotype was seen a handful of times. The chain has TRBV28 and TRBJ2-7; no clear D gene. From germline, CDR1 is MDHEN and CDR2 SYDVKM. V lost 2 bases and J 2 bases, leaving 13 bases between the germline ends. The CDR3 is 15 residues long. This CDR3 is CASSLRWKRPYEQYF. CDR3 nucleotide sequence: TGTGCCAGCAGTTTAAGGTGGAAGAGGCCCTACGAGCAGTACTTC.

There are a few counts of this clonotype. This chain links TRBV11-2 with TRBJ2-3; 14 bases map to TRBD2. There are 17 residues in the CDR3. J was trimmed by 4 bases and V by 3 bases; bases with no gene match: 6. The V gene's germline CDR1 is SGHAT and CDR2 FQNNGV. The CDR3: CASSFGTSGSRADTQYF. The CDR3 coding sequence is TGTGCCAGCAGCTTCGGGACTAGCGGGAGTAGGGCAGATACGCAGTATTTT.

The sample holds many counts of this clonotype. The rearrangement links TRBV27 to TRBJ1-1; D not certain. This CDR3 spans 13 amino acids. The V gene lost 2 bases and the J gene lost 1 base, with 5 bases spanning the gap. The germline gives CDR1 MNHEY, CDR2 SMNVEV (reference sequence). CDR3 protein: CASSLKANTEAFF. As DNA, the CDR3 is TGTGCCAGCAGTTTAAAGGCGAACACTGAAGCTTTCTTT.

The rearrangement links TRBV27 to TRBJ2-7, with 11 bases aligning to TRBD1. CDR1 is MNHEY, CDR2 SMNVEV, per germline (reference sequence). This CDR3 has 16 amino acids. V lost 6 bases, J lost 3 bases, and 10 bases stayed unmatched. In DNA, the CDR3 is TGTGCCAGCAGCTCCTTTCGGACAGGGGGCGTCTACGAGCAGTACTTC. It specifies CASSSFRTGGVYEQYF.

This chain links TRBV20-1 with TRBJ1-2; 7 bases fit TRBD1. The CDR3 runs to 13 residues. CDR1 is DFQATT and CDR2 is SNEGSKA in the germline V gene (reference sequence). The V and J ends lost 5 bases and 4 bases, in that order; junction bases with no gene match: 7. The CDR3 loop reads CSALTGVSYGYTF. In nucleotides, the CDR3 is TGCAGTGCTCTTACAGGGGTATCCTATGGCTACACCTTC.

This clonotype has only a few counts. The genes are TRBV9 and TRBJ2-7, with 8 nucleotides matching TRBD1. The CDR3 totals 15 residues. Looked up from germline, CDR1 is SGDLS and CDR2 is YYNGEE. V shed 3 bases, J shed 1 base, and the junction held 6 bases outside the gene matches. CDR3 amino acids: CASSAAGGQSYEQYF. Here the CDR3 DNA reads TGTGCCAGCAGCGCCGCAGGGGGCCAATCCTACGAGCAGTACTTC. The whole variable domain, remainder taken from reference TRBV9 and TRBJ2-7, is DSGVTQTPKHLITATGQRVTLRCSPRSGDLSVYWYQQSLDQGLQFLIQYYNGEERAKGNILERFSAQQFPDLHSELNLSSLELGDSALYFCASSAAGGQSYEQYFGPGTRLTVT.

This clonotype came up many times. V is TRBV7-9 and J is TRBJ2-7; D perhaps matches TRBD1 (6 bases). V lost 3 bases and J lost 3, with 9 bases in between. This CDR3 has 13 residues. Germline V CDR1 and CDR2: SEHNR, FQNEAQ (reference sequence). CDR3: CASSFGQSYEQYF. The DNA for the CDR3 is TGTGCCAGCAGCTTCGGACAGAGCTACGAGCAGTACTTC.

The J gene is TRBJ2-3, the V gene TRBV6-1, with D possibly matching TRBD1 (7 bases). CDR3 length equals 16 residues. V was clipped by 2 bases and J by 1 base, with 13 bases between them. Germline CDR1 MNHNS, CDR2 SASEGT. The CDR3 reads CASSEHDREGTDTQYF. DNA of the CDR3: TGTGCCAGCAGTGAACATGACAGGGAGGGCACAGATACGCAGTATTTT.

This clonotype showed up just a few times. This rearrangement joins TRBV6-5 to TRBJ1-1; D is unclear. The CDR3 totals 13 residues. Germline V CDR1 and CDR2: MNHEY, SVGAGI. V was clipped by 2 bases and J by 2 bases, with 6 bases between them. CDR3 sequence reads: CASSYVYNTEAFF. As DNA, the CDR3 is TGTGCCAGCAGTTACGTATACAACACTGAAGCTTTCTTT.

This clonotype was picked up a small number of times. The chain joins TRBV7-2 to TRBJ2-7; D gene unclear. V lost 1 base and J lost 1, with 11 bases in between. Germline-derived CDR1 and CDR2 are SGHTA and FQGNSA. The CDR3 consists of 15 residues. CDR3 sequence: CASSLGVGVSYEQYF. In nucleotides, the CDR3 is TGTGCCAGCAGCTTAGGGGTCGGTGTATCCTACGAGCAGTACTTC.

This clonotype was seen only a few times. J is TRBJ2-6 and V is TRBV7-9; no reliable D call. The length of the CDR3 is 16 residues. V shed 3 bases and J shed 0 bases, with 9 bases lying between them. The germline CDR1 and CDR2 sequences are SEHNR and FQNEAQ (reference sequence). As DNA, the CDR3 is TGTGCCAGCAGCTTTAAGCATGCCTCTGGGGCCAACGTCCTGACTTTC. It translates to CASSFKHASGANVLTF.